This T cell receptor beta chain originates from a study of cytomegalovirus exposure and HLA in healthy donors. Overall study findings and caveats: Later analysis demonstrated an association between a missense DCLRE1C variant and TCR beta V- and J-gene trimming. According to an earlier analysis, most TCR beta V segments yielded productive rearrangements about 87% or about 30% of the time. Several top significant clusters appeared, in a later analysis, to be linked to common viral pathogens.

On this clone itself: Antigen unknown.

Per germline, CDR1 SNHLY and CDR2 FYNNEI. The CDR3 totals 13 residues. Losses at the gene ends were 6 bases for V and 4 bases for J; bases not matched to a gene: 5. It was with 60 Vbeta and 13 Jbeta primers that the PCR ran. The table came from immunoSEQ multiplex PCR; TCRdb's copy has only in-frame clones and leaves some out. Of approximately 110,000 clones in the sample, about four fifths were seen once. The source material was PBMCs. The sequence derives from a young man in good health and CMV-seropositive. The V call is TRBV2, the J call TRBJ1-1; TRBD1 aligns across 7 bases. The CDR3 protein is CASSPDRATEAFF. In nucleotides, the CDR3 is TGTGCCAGCAGCCCAGACAGGGCCACTGAAGCTTTCTTT.